A selection of T cell receptor beta chains follows, all from one sample in a study of cytomegalovirus exposure and HLA in healthy donors. Libraries were prepared by immunoSEQ multiplex PCR; TCRdb keeps only in-frame clonotypes and omits some of them. The data hold around 130,000 clones, with approximately 84% observed a single time. The material sequenced was PBMCs. Every receptor here comes from a woman aged 40 to 55 in good health and CMV-seronegative. CDR3s include the opening cysteine and the closing phenylalanine or tryptophan. Each record gives: D gene, J gene, V gene, clone size, CDR3 protein, CDR3 DNA. D genes are given only for firm matches. Only some rows state a clone size, as once, few, many or a class for expanded clones.

TRBD2 TRBJ2-3 TRBV19 NA CASSSLAGGRDTQYF TGTGCCAGTAGTTCACTAGCGGGGGGGCGGGATACGCAGTATTTT
NA TRBJ2-7 TRBV6-5 NA CASSADRRSYEQYF TGTGCCAGCAGTGCCGACAGGCGCTCCTACGAGCAGTACTTC
TRBD1 TRBJ1-1 TRBV19 NA CASSRGGTGLGPEAFF TGTGCCAGTAGTAGGGGGGGGACAGGCCTGGGACCTGAAGCTTTCTTT
NA TRBJ1-1 TRBV5-1 NA CASSLDPGKNTEAFF TGCGCCAGCAGCTTGGACCCGGGTAAAAACACTGAAGCTTTCTTT
TRBD1 TRBJ1-5 TRBV30 few CAWSVGGLGWRQPQHF TGTGCCTGGAGTGTAGGGGGCCTCGGGTGGAGGCAGCCCCAGCATTTT
NA TRBJ1-1 TRBV27 NA CASTPTGENTEAFF TGTGCCAGCACCCCGACAGGCGAGAACACTGAAGCTTTCTTT
NA TRBJ1-2 TRBV28 NA CASRRQHSNYGYTF TGTGCCAGCAGAAGACAGCACTCTAACTATGGCTACACCTTC
NA TRBJ1-6 TRBV18 NA CASSPEGSPNSPLHF TGTGCCAGCTCTCCGGAGGGGAGTCCCAATTCACCCCTCCACTTT
TRBD1 TRBJ2-1 TRBV5-4 NA CASTRQGSLGEQFF TGTGCCAGCACCCGACAGGGGAGCTTGGGTGAGCAGTTCTTC
NA TRBJ2-6 TRBV2 NA CASSASTPGANVLTF TGTGCCAGCAGTGCTAGCACGCCTGGGGCCAACGTCCTGACTTTC
NA TRBJ2-7 TRBV11-3 NA CASSLPGTDTRQYF TGTGCCAGCAGCTTGCCGGGGACTGATACGAGGCAGTACTTC
NA TRBJ1-1 TRBV18 NA CASSPARGQGTEAFF TGTGCCAGCTCACCAGCAAGGGGCCAAGGCACTGAAGCTTTCTTT